A selection of T cell receptor beta chains follows, all from one sample in a study of T cell responses to AZD1222 COVID-19 vaccine. Clones were sequenced by immunoSEQ multiplex PCR, and TCRdb holds only the in-frame ones, with some missing. The sample has 85,000 to 90,000 clones; around nine tenths are singletons. The sequences come from peripheral blood, collected 28 days after the second AZD1222 dose. The receptors were gathered from an adult who received the AZD1222 COVID-19 vaccine. Both conserved end residues are part of each CDR3. Fields, in order: CDR3 protein, CDR3 DNA, clone size, CDR3 length, D gene, J gene, V gene. D genes are given only for firm matches. The listing skips clone size in some rows; elsewhere it reads once, few, many or a size class.

CASNPRSGASSNQPQHF | TGTGCCAGTAACCCGCGGTCAGGGGCGAGTAGCAATCAGCCCCAGCATTTT | . | 17 | . | TRBJ1-5 | TRBV19
CASSSRGLEQYF | TGTGCCAGCAGCTCCCGGGGTCTCGAGCAGTACTTC | . | 12 | . | TRBJ2-7 | TRBV5-4
CASSYQGAETQYF | TGTGCCAGCAGTTACCAGGGGGCGGAGACCCAGTACTTC | . | 13 | TRBD1 | TRBJ2-5 | TRBV6-5
CASSDLSGSEAFF | TGTGCCAGCTCAGACCTGTCTGGTTCTGAAGCTTTCTTT | . | 13 | . | TRBJ1-1 | TRBV18
CASSPPRATSYEQYF | TGTGCCAGTAGTCCCCCCAGGGCAACCTCCTACGAGCAGTACTTC | . | 15 | . | TRBJ2-7 | TRBV19
CASRGEESGNQPQHF | TGTGCCAGCAGAGGCGAGGAGTCTGGCAATCAGCCCCAGCATTTT | . | 15 | . | TRBJ1-5 | TRBV6-5
CASSLSQDYGYTF | TGCGCCAGCAGCTTGAGTCAGGACTATGGCTACACCTTC | . | 13 | . | TRBJ1-2 | TRBV5-1
CASSIRRGGGATDTQYF | TGTGCCAGTAGTATTAGAAGGGGCGGGGGGGCCACAGATACGCAGTATTTT | . | 17 | TRBD2 | TRBJ2-3 | TRBV19
CASRNGQEWTEAFF | TGTGCCAGCCGAAACGGACAGGAATGGACTGAAGCTTTCTTT | . | 14 | TRBD1 | TRBJ1-1 | TRBV19
CASSLPGQGLSPLHF | TGTGCCAGCAGCCTCCCCGGACAGGGGCTATCACCCCTCCACTTT | . | 15 | TRBD1 | TRBJ1-6 | TRBV5-4
CASSQGDQPQHF | TGTGCCAGCAGCCAAGGTGATCAGCCCCAGCATTTT | . | 12 | . | TRBJ1-5 | TRBV3-1/TRBV3-2
CASSVGADQQETQYF | TGTGCCAGCAGCGTGGGGGCAGACCAACAAGAGACCCAGTACTTC | . | 15 | . | TRBJ2-5 | TRBV9
CASSIGRQTYNEQFF | TGTGCCAGTAGTATAGGCAGACAGACTTACAATGAGCAGTTCTTC | . | 15 | . | TRBJ2-1 | TRBV19
CASSESVGNTEAFF | TGCGCCAGCAGTGAGTCGGTGGGTAACACTGAAGCTTTCTTT | . | 14 | . | TRBJ1-1 | TRBV10-2
CASSNGPWGNYGYTF | TGTGCCAGCAGCAACGGGCCTTGGGGGAACTATGGCTACACCTTC | few | 15 | . | TRBJ1-2 | TRBV6-5
CASRLGEKLFF | TGTGCCAGCAGGCTTGGGGAAAAACTGTTTTTT | . | 11 | . | TRBJ1-4 | TRBV6-5
CSVIGTGASYEQYF | TGCAGCGTTATTGGTACCGGAGCTTCCTACGAGCAGTACTTC | . | 14 | . | TRBJ2-7 | TRBV29-1